What follows are 5 T cell receptor beta chains derived from one specimen sequenced in a study of blood T cell repertoires in COVID-19. Assay: immunoSEQ multiplex PCR; the TCRdb copy retains only in-frame clones and omits some. The sample has hundreds of thousands of clones, about 89% seen once. The specimen sequenced was peripheral blood. Source of these receptors: a woman aged 55-69 years with COVID-19, enrolled during active disease.

The chain carries TRBV4-2 and TRBJ1-1; the D gene is possibly TRBD1 (5 bases). This CDR3 comprises 16 residues. Germline CDR1 reads LGHNA; CDR2 reads YNFKEQ. Trimming took off 0 bases at V and 2 bases at J, with 13 bases between the two ends. For the CDR3, the DNA is TGTGCCAGCAGCCAAGAGGGGCAGGGAGGCAACACTGAAGCTTTCTTT. It codes for CASSQEGQGGNTEAFF.

The chain carries TRBV7-9 and TRBJ1-2; TRBD1 agrees at 7 bases. Germline V CDR1 and CDR2: SEHNR, FQNEAQ (reference sequence). Trimming removed 5 bases from V and 3 bases from J; junction bases left unmatched: 6. The CDR3 covers 14 residues. The CDR3 DNA is TGTGCCAGCAGCCCCCAGGGGGGAGACTATGGCTACACCTTC. Residues: CASSPQGGDYGYTF.

The gene calls are TRBV6-6 and TRBJ1-2; 8 positions agree with TRBD1. This CDR3 is built from 13 residues. V lost 9 bases, J lost 4 bases, and 7 bases stayed unmatched. Per germline, CDR1 MNHNY and CDR2 SVGAGI (reference sequence). The CDR3 DNA reads as TGTGCCAGTGAGGACAGGGACTCCTATGGCTACACCTTC. Its translation: CASEDRDSYGYTF.

The chain carries TRBV6-4 and TRBJ1-4, with D perhaps matching TRBD1 (6 bases). The CDR3 sequence is 14 residues long. The germline V gene has CDR1 MRHNA and CDR2 SNTAGT. Trimming cost V 4 bases and J 4 bases, with 10 bases left between them. CDR3 in amino acids: CASSAGAFNEKLFF. The CDR3 DNA reads TGTGCCAGCAGTGCAGGGGCTTTTAATGAAAAACTGTTTTTT.

The chain uses TRBV18 and TRBJ1-1; the match to TRBD1 covers 8 bases. Germline V CDR1 and CDR2: KGHSH, LQKENI. The CDR3 sequence is 15 residues long. With V trimmed by 4 bases and J by 1 base, 5 bases remained unmatched. In nucleotides, the CDR3 is TGTGCCAGCTCACGACAGGGGAACGCGAACACTGAAGCTTTCTTT. Amino acid sequence: CASSRQGNANTEAFF.